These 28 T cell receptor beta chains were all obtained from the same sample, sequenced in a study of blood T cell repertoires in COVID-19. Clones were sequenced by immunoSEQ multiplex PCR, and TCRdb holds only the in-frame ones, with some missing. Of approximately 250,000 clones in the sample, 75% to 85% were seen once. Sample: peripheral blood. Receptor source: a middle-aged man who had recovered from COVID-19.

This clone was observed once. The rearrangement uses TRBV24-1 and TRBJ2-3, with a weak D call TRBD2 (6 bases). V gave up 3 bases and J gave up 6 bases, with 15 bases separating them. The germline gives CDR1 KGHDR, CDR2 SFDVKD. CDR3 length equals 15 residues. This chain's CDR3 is CATSDAGGAGDTQYF. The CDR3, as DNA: TGTGCCACCAGTGATGCCGGGGGAGCAGGTGATACGCAGTATTTT.

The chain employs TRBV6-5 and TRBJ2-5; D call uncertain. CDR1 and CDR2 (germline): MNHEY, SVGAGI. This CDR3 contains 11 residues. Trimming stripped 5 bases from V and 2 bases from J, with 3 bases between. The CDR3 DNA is TGTGCCAGCAGTCTACAAGAGACCCAGTACTTC. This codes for CASSLQETQYF.

CDR3 in DNA: TGTGCCAGCAGTCCCACCGGGACAGTGGGGGCCCCCCTCCACTTT. Its protein product is CASSPTGTVGAPLHF. The chain uses TRBV2 and TRBJ1-6, with TRBD1 identical over 7 bases. The CDR3 runs 15 residues. Germline V gene lookup returns CDR1 SNHLY and CDR2 FYNNEI. V gave up 5 bases and J gave up 13 bases; unmatched junction bases: 14. The whole variable domain, filled in from reference TRBV2 and TRBJ1-6, reads EPEVTQTPSHQVTQMGQEVILRCVPISNHLYFYWYRQILGQKVEFLVSFYNNEISEKSEIFDDQFSVERPDGSNFTLKIRSTKLEDSAMYFCASSPTGTVGAPLHFGNGTRLTVT.

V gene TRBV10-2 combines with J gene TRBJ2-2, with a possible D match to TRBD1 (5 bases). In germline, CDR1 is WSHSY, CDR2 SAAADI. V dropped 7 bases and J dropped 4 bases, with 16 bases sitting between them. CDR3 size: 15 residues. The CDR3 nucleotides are TGCGCCAGCACGGCACAGTCTCAGGGCACCGGGGAGCTGTTTTTT. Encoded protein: CASTAQSQGTGELFF.

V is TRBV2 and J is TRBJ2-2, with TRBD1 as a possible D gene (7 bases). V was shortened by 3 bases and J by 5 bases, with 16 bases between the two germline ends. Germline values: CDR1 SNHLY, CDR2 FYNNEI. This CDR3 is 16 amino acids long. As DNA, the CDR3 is TGTGCCAGCAGTGAGAGGAGGGGGCGACGGACCGGGGAGCTGTTTTTT. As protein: CASSERRGRRTGELFF.

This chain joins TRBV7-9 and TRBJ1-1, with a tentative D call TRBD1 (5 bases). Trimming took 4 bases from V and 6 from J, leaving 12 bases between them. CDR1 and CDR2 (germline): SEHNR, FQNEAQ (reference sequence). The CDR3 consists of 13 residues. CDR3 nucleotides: TGTGCCAGCAGCTCGCTGCGGGGCGCTGAAGCTTTCTTT. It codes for CASSSLRGAEAFF.

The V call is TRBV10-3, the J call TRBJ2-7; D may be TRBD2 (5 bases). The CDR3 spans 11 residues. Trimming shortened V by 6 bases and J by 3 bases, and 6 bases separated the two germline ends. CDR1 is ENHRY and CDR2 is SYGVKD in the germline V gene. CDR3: CAISGNYEQYF. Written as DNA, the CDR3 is TGTGCCATCAGCGGGAACTACGAGCAGTACTTC.

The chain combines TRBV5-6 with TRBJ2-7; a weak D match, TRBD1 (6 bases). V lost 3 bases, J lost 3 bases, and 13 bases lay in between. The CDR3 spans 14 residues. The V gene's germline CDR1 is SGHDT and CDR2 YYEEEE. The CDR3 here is CASSSQGLRYEQYF. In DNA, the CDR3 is TGTGCCAGCAGCTCACAGGGCCTACGCTACGAGCAGTACTTC.

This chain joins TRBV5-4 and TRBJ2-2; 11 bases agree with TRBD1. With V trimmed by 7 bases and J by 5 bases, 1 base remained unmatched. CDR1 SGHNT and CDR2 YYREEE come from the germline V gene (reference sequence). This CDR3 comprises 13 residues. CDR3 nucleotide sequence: TGTGCCAGCGGGACAGGGGGGACCGGGGAGCTGTTTTTT. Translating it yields CASGTGGTGELFF.

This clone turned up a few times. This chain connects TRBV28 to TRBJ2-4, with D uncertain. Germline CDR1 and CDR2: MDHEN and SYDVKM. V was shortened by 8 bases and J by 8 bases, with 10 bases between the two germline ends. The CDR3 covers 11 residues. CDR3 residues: CASQTYHIQYF. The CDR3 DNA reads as TGTGCCAGCCAAACTTACCACATTCAGTACTTC.

Written as DNA, the CDR3 is TGTGCCAGCAGTTCCGGACAGGGGGATAATTCACCCCTCCACTTT. Its translation is CASSSGQGDNSPLHF. The chain uses TRBV6-5 and TRBJ1-6; 10 bases map to TRBD1. The trim removed 4 bases at V and 5 bases at J, leaving 2 bases unmatched. The CDR3 loop spans 15 amino acids. CDR1 is MNHEY, CDR2 SVGAGI, per germline.

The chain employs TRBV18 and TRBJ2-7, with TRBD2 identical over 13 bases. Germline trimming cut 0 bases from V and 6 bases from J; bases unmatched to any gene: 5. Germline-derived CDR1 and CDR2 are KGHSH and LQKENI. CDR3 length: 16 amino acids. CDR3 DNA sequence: TGTGCCAGCTCACCACCGGGACTAGCGGGAAGGGGCGAGCAGTACTTC. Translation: CASSPPGLAGRGEQYF.

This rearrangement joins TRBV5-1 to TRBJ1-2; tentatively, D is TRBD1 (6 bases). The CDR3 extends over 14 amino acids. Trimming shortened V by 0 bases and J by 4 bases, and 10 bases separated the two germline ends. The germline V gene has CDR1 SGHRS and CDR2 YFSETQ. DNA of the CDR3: TGCGCCAGCAGCTTGGAAACAGGGAGCTATGGCTACACCTTC. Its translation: CASSLETGSYGYTF.

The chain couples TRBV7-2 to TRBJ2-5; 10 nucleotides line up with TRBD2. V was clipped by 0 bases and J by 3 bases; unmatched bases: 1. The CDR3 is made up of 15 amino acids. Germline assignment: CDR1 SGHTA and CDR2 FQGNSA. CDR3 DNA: TGTGCCAGCAGCTTAGCTGGGACTAGCGAAGAGACCCAGTACTTC. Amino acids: CASSLAGTSEETQYF.

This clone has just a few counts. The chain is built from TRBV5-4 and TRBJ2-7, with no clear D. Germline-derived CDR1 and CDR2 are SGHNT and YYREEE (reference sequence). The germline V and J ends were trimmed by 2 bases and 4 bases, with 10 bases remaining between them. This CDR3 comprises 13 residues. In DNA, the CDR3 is TGTGCCAGCAGCTTAGAAGCGAGTTACGAGCAGTACTTC. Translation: CASSLEASYEQYF.

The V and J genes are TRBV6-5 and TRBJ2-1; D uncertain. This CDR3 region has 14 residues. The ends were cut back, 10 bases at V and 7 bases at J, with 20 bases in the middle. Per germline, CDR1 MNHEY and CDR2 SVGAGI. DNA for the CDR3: TGTGCCACTAATGAGGTACTGGTTAAAAATGAGCAGTTCTTC. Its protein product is CATNEVLVKNEQFF.

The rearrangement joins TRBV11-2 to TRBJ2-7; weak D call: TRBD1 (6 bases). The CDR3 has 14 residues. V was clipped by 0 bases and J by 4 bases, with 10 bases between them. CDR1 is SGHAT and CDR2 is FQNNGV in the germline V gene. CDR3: CASSLDWGPYEQYF. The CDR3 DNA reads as TGTGCCAGCAGCTTAGATTGGGGGCCATACGAGCAGTACTTC.

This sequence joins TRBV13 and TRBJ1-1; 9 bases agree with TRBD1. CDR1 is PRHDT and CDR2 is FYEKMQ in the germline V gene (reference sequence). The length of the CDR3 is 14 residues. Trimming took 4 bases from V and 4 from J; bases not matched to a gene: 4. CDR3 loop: CASSWGQGGTEAFF. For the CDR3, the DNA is TGTGCCAGCAGCTGGGGACAGGGAGGCACTGAAGCTTTCTTT.

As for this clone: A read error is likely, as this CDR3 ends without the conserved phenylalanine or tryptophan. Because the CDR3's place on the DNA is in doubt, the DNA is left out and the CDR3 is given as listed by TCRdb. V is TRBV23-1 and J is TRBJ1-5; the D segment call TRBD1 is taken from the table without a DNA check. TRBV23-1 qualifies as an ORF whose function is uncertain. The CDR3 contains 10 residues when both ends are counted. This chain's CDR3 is CASSQAAKVI.

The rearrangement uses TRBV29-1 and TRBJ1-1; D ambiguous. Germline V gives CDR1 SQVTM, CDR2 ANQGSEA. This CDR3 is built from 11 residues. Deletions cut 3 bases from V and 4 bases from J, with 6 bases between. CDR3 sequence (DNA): TGCAGCGTTGATGATAGCACTGAAGCTTTCTTT. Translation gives CSVDDSTEAFF.

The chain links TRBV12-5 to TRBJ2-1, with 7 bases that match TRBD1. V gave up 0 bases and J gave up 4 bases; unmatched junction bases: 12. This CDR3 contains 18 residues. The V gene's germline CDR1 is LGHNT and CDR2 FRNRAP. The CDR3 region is CASGLVQTGEARYNEQFF. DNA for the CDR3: TGTGCTAGTGGTTTGGTACAAACAGGGGAAGCCAGGTACAATGAGCAGTTCTTC. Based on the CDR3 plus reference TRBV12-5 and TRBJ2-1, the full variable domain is DARVTQTPRHKVTEMGQEVTMRCQPILGHNTVFWYRQTMMQGLELLAYFRNRAPLDDSGMPKDRFSAEMPDATLATLKIQPSEPRDSAVYFCASGLVQTGEARYNEQFFGPGTRLTVL.

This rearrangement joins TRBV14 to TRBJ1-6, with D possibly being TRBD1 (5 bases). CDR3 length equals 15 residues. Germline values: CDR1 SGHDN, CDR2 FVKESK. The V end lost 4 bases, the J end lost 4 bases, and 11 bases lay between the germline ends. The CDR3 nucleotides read TGTGCCAGCAGCCCCCTGGGGCGGTATAATTCACCCCTCCACTTT. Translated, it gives CASSPLGRYNSPLHF.

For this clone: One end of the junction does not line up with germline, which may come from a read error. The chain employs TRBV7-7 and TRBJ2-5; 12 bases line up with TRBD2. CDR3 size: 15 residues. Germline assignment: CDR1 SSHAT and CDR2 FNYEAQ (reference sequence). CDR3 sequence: CASSQTSGGPMTQYF. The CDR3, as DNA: TGTGCTAGCAGCCAGACTAGCGGGGGACCAATGACCCAGTACTTC. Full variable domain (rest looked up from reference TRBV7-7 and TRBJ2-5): GAGVSQSPRYKVTKRGQDVTLRCDPISSHATLYWYQQALGQGPEFLTYFNYEAQPDKSGLPSDRFSAERPEGSISTLTIQRTEQRDSAMYRCASSQTSGGPMTQYFGPGTRLLVL.

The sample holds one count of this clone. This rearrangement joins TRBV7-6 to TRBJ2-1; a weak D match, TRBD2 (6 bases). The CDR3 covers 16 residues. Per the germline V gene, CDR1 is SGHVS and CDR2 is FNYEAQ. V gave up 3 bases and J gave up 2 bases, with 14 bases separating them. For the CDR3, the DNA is TGTGCCAGCAGCTTCGGAGGGAGCGGTGCCTACAATGAGCAGTTCTTC. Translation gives CASSFGGSGAYNEQFF.

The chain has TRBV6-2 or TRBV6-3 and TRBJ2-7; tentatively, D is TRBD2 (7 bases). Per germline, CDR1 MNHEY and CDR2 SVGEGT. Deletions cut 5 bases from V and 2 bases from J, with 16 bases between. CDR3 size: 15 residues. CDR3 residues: CASSAKGGGPYEQYF. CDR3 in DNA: TGTGCCAGCAGTGCCAAGGGCGGGGGCCCCTACGAGCAGTACTTC.

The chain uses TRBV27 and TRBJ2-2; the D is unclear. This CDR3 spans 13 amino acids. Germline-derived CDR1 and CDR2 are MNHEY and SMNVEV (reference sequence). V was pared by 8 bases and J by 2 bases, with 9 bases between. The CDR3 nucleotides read TGTGCCAGCCTGCGTAGCAACACCGGGGAGCTGTTTTTT. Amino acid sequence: CASLRSNTGELFF.

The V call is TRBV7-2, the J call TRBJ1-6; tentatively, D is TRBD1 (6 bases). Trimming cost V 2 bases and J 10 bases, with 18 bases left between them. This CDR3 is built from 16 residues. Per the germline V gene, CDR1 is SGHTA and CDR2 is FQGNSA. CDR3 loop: CASSLSGGARGSPLHF. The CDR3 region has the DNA TGTGCCAGCAGCTTATCGGGGGGGGCCCGCGGGTCACCCCTCCACTTT.

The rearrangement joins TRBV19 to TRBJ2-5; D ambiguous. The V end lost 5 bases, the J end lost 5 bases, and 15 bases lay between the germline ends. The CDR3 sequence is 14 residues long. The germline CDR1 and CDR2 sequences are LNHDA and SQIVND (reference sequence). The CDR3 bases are TGTGCCAGTAGTTCCCCAAATAGAGTGGAGACCCAGTACTTC. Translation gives CASSSPNRVETQYF.